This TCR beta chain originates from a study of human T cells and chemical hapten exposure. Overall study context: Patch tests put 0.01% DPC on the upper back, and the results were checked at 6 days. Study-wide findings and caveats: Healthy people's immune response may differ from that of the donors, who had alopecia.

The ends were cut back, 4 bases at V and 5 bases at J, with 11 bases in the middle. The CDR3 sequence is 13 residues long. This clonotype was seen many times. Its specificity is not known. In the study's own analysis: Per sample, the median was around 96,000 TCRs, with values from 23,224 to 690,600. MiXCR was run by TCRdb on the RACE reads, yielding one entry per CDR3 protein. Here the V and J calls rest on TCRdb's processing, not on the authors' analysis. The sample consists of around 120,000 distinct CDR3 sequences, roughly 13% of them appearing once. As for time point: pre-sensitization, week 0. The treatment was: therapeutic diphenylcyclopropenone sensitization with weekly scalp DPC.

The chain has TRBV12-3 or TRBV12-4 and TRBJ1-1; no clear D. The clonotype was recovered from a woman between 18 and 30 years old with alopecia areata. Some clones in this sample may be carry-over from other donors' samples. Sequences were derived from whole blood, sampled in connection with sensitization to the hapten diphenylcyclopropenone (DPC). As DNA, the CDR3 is TGTGCCAGCAGTTCTAGCAGAGTAACTGAAGCTTTCTTT. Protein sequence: CASSSSRVTEAFF.